What follows are 3 T cell receptor beta chains derived from one specimen sequenced in a study of shared clonotypes between healthy human individuals. Assay: immunoSEQ multiplex PCR; the TCRdb copy retains only in-frame clones and omits some. The sample lists some 1 million clones; roughly 80% were seen once. Sequenced: memory CD4+ T cells sorted from blood. Stated subset: CD45RA-negative fraction. These receptors were taken from a man younger than 35 in good health.

This clone was detected only once. The chain couples TRBV5-1 to TRBJ1-1; 8 bases are a match to TRBD1. Losses at the gene ends were 2 bases for V and 3 bases for J; bases not matched to a gene: 6. Germline CDR1 is SGHRS and CDR2 is YFSETQ. The CDR3 loop spans 15 amino acids. The CDR3 region has the DNA TGCGCCAGCAGCTTCGCAGGGGGCACGGACACTGAAGCTTTCTTT. Amino acids: CASSFAGGTDTEAFF. The variable domain in full, with the rest retrieved from reference TRBV5-1 and TRBJ1-1, is KAGVTQTPRYLIKTRGQQVTLSCSPISGHRSVSWYQQTPGQGLQFLFEYFSETQRNKGNFPGRFSGRQFSNSRSEMNVSTLELGDSALYLCASSFAGGTDTEAFFGQGTRLTVV.

V is TRBV5-6 and J is TRBJ2-7; perhaps TRBD1 as D (6 bases). CDR3 size: 14 residues. Germline lookup yields CDR1 SGHDT and CDR2 YYEEEE. Trimming removed 6 bases from V and 3 bases from J, with 16 bases in between. The CDR3 DNA follows: TGTGCCAGCAAGGATTTTGGGGACAACTACGAGCAGTACTTC. As protein: CASKDFGDNYEQYF.

This clone showed up just a few times. The chain combines TRBV29-1 with TRBJ1-1, with D perhaps matching TRBD1 (6 bases). Trimming left V 6 bases short and J 0 bases short, with 11 bases between. Germline V gives CDR1 SQVTM, CDR2 ANQGSEA. CDR3 length equals 13 residues. The CDR3 spells CSVGQILNTEAFF. CDR3 DNA: TGCAGCGTCGGACAGATACTGAACACTGAAGCTTTCTTT.